This T cell receptor (beta chain) was sequenced during a study of blood T cell repertoires in COVID-19. Study details: Material from acute and convalescent COVID-19 was sourced from the United States, Italy and Spain. Sources were T cells, B-cell-depleted T cells, or PBMCs; the material itself was cDNA or gDNA.

TCRdb keeps only in-frame clones here, not all; method: immunoSEQ multiplex PCR. The profile shows fewer than 80,000 clones, about nine tenths of them singletons. The CDR3 totals 15 residues. Germline trimming cut 2 bases from V and 5 bases from J; bases unmatched to any gene: 8. Per the germline V gene, CDR1 is SGDLS and CDR2 is YYNGEE. The TCR was taken from a man aged 30-40 years with acute or convalescent COVID-19. The sample comprised peripheral blood. The rearrangement links TRBV9 to TRBJ2-3; 7 bases line up with TRBD1. The CDR3 nucleotides are TGTGCCAGCAGCGTGCTACAAACAGGGGAAGATACGCAGTATTTT. It translates to CASSVLQTGEDTQYF.